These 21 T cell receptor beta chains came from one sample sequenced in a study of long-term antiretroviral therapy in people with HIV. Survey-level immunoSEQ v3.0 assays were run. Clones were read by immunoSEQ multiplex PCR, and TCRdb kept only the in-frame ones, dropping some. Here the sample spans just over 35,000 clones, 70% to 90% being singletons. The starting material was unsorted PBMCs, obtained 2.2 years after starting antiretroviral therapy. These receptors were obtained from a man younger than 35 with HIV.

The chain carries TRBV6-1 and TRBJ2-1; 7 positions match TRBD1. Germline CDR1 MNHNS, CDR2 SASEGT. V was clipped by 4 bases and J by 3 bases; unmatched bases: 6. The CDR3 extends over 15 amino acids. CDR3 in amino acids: CASSVNRGIYNEQFF. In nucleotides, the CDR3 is TGTGCCAGCAGTGTAAACAGGGGTATCTACAATGAGCAGTTCTTC.

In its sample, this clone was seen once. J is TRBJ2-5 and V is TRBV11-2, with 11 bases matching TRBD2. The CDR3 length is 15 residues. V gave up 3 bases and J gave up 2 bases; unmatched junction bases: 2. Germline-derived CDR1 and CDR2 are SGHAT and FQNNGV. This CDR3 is CASSLVAGGQETQYF. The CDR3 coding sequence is TGTGCCAGCAGCTTGGTAGCGGGGGGGCAAGAGACCCAGTACTTC.

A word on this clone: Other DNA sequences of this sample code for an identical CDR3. The CDR3 DNA reads TGTGCCAGCAGTCTGAGGGGGGCCAATCAGCCCCAGCATTTT. It encodes CASSLRGANQPQHF. The J gene is TRBJ1-5, the V gene TRBV5-6; D might be TRBD1 (6 bases). Deletions cut 5 bases from V and 3 bases from J, with 12 bases between. The CDR3 extends over 14 amino acids. Germline lookup yields CDR1 SGHDT and CDR2 YYEEEE.

The DNA for the CDR3 is TGTGCCAGCACGGGGTTTTCTGGGGCCAACGTCCTGACTTTC. It yields the protein CASTGFSGANVLTF. The chain has TRBV6-5 and TRBJ2-6; D possibly corresponds to TRBD2 (5 bases). The CDR3 is made up of 14 amino acids. Germline V gene sequence: CDR1 MNHEY, CDR2 SVGAGI. Trimming shortened V by 7 bases and J by 1 base, and 8 bases separated the two germline ends.

CDR3 loop: CASTWTGENGYTF. CDR3 bases: TGTGCCAGCACATGGACAGGGGAGAATGGCTACACCTTC. The chain couples TRBV2 to TRBJ1-2, with TRBD1 matching over 9 bases. Germline V CDR1 and CDR2: SNHLY, FYNNEI. The length of the CDR3 is 13 residues. J was trimmed by 6 bases and V by 7 bases; bases with no gene match: 6.

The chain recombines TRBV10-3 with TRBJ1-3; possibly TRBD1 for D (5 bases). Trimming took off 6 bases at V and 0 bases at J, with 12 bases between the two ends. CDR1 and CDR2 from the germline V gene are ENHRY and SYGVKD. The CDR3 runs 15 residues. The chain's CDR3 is CAIRPGLNSGNTIYF. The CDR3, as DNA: TGTGCCATCAGACCGGGACTGAACTCTGGAAACACCATATATTTT.

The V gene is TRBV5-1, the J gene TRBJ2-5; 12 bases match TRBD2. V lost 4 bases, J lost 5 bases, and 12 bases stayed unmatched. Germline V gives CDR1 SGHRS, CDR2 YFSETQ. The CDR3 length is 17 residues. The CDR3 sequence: CASSRSTSGGRVETQYF. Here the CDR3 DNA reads TGCGCCAGCAGCCGCAGTACTAGCGGGGGGAGGGTGGAGACCCAGTACTTC.

CDR3 nucleotide sequence: TGCGCCAGCAGCGGCGGGAGTTCCTCTGGAAACACCATATATTTT. Translated, it gives CASSGGSSSGNTIYF. The chain is built from TRBV5-1 and TRBJ1-3; no clear D gene. The CDR3 is made up of 15 amino acids. Between the trimmed V and J ends, which lost 4 bases and 0 bases, there was a span of 11 bases. CDR1 is SGHRS and CDR2 is YFSETQ in the germline V gene.

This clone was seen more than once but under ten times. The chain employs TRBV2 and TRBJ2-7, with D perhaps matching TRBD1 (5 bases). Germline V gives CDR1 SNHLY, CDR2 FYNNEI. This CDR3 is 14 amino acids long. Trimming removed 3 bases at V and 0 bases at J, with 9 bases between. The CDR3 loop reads CASSDGHLSYEQYF. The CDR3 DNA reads TGTGCCAGCAGTGATGGACACCTCTCCTACGAGCAGTACTTC.

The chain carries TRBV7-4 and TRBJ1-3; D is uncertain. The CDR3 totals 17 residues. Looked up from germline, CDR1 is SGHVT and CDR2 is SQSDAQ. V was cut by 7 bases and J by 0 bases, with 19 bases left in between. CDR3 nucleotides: TGTGCCAGCATCCCCGGCCCCACTAGGTGCTCTGGAAACACCATATATTTT. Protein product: CASIPGPTRCSGNTIYF. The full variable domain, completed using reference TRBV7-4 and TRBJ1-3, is GAGVSQSPRYKVAKRGRDVALRCDSISGHVTLYWYRQTLGQGSEVLTYSQSDAQRDKSGRPSGRFSAERPERSVSTLKIQRTEQGDSAVYLCASIPGPTRCSGNTIYFGEGSWLTVV.

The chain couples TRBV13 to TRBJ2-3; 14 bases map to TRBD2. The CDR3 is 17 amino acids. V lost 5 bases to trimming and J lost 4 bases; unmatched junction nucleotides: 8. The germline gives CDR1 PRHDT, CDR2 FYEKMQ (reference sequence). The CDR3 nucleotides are TGTGCCAGCAGCCCCAGACTAGCGGGGGGGCCTTCAGATACGCAGTATTTT. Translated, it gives CASSPRLAGGPSDTQYF. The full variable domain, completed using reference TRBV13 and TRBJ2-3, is AAGVIQSPRHLIKEKRETATLKCYPIPRHDTVYWYQQGPGQDPQFLISFYEKMQSDKGSIPDRFSAQQFSDYHSELNMSSLELGDSALYFCASSPRLAGGPSDTQYFGPGTRLTVL.

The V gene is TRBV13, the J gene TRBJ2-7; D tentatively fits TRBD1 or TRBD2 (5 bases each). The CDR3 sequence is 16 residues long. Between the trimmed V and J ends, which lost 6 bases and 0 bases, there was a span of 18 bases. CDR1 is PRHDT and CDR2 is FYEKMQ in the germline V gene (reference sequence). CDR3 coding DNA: TGTGCCAGCAGTGGCCCGGGGCCCGTTAGCTCCTACGAGCAGTACTTC. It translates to CASSGPGPVSSYEQYF.

The CDR3 nucleotides are TGTGCCAGCAGCTTAACGCCGGGCCTGGGGGAAAATGAGCAGTTCTTC. It translates to CASSLTPGLGENEQFF. The chain links TRBV7-3 to TRBJ2-1, with D possibly being TRBD1 or TRBD2 (5 bases each). V dropped 0 bases and J dropped 7 bases, with 16 bases sitting between them. The CDR3 is 16 residues long. Germline CDR1 and CDR2: SGHTA and FQGTGA.

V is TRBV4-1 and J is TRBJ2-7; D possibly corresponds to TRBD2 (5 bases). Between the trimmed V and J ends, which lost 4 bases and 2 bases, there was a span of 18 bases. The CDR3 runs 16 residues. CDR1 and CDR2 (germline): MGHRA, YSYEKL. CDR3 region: CASSPLPGSRPYEQYF. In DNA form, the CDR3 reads TGCGCCAGCAGCCCCTTGCCTGGGAGTCGACCCTACGAGCAGTACTTC.

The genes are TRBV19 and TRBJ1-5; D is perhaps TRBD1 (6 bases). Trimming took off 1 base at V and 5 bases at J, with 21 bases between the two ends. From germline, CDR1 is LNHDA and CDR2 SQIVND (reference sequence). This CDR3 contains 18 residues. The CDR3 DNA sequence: TGTGCCAGTAGTATAGCGCCGGGGGGAAGAGGGGGATATCAGCCCCAGCATTTT. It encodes CASSIAPGGRGGYQPQHF. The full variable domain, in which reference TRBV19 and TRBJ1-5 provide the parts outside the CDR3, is DGGITQSPKYLFRKEGQNVTLSCEQNLNHDAMYWYRQDPGQGLRLIYYSQIVNDFQKGDIAEGYSVSREKKESFPLTVTSAQKNPTAFYLCASSIAPGGRGGYQPQHFGDGTRLSIL.

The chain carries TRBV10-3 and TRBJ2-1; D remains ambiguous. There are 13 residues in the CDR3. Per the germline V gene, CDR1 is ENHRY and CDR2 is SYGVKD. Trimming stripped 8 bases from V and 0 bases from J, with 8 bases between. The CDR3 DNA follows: TGTGCCATCCGACTTAACTCCTACAATGAGCAGTTCTTC. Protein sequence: CAIRLNSYNEQFF.

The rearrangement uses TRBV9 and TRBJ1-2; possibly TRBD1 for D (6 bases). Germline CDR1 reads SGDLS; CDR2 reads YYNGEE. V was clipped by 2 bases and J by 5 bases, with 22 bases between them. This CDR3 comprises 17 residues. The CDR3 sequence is CASSVYGGPNPQYGYTF. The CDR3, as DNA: TGTGCCAGCAGCGTTTACGGGGGGCCAAACCCCCAGTATGGCTACACCTTC.

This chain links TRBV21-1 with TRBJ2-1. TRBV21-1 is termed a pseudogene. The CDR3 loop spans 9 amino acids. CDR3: CASSKEQFF. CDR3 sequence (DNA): TGTGCCAGCAGCAAAGAGCAGTTCTTC.

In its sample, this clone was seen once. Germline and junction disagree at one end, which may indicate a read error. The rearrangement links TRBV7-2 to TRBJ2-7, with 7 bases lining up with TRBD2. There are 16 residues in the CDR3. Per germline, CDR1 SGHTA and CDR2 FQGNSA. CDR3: CASSLATGTNHYEQYF. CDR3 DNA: TGTGCCAGCAGCCTAGCCACCGGGACTAATCACTACGAGCAGTACTTC.

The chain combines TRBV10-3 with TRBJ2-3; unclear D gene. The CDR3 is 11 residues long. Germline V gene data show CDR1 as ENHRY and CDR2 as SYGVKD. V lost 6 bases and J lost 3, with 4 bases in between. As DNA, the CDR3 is TGTGCCATCAGCAGTACAGATACGCAGTATTTT. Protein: CAISSTDTQYF.

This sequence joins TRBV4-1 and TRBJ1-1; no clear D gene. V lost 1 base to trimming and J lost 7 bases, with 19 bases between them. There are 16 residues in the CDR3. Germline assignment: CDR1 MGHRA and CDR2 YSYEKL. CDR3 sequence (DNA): TGCGCCAGCAGCCAAGGATCGCGGGTCTCTCGTCTTGAAGCTTTCTTT. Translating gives CASSQGSRVSRLEAFF.